The clone carrying this T cell receptor (beta chain) was picked up one time. This sample was taken from a study of blood T cell repertoires in COVID-19. Study processing details: Estimates of nucleated cell counts were drawn from the amplification of reference gene primers. Some clones are missing from TCRdb's copy, which holds only in-frame ones; the method was immunoSEQ multiplex PCR. V, J and clone size are those of that table, while D and trimming were read from the DNA. This sample yields over 200,000 clones, of which more than 65% are seen a single time; approximately 7.2% belongs to the top ten. Germline V gene lookup returns CDR1 SGHVS and CDR2 FQNEAQ. Trimming pared 1 base from V and 5 bases from J, leaving 9 bases between. The length of the CDR3 is 13 residues.

Sequenced: peripheral blood. The receptor was derived from a woman aged 80 or over with acute or convalescent COVID-19. The V call is TRBV7-8, the J call TRBJ2-7; TRBD2 might be the D (6 bases). CDR3 protein: CASSLGLGNEQYF. The CDR3 DNA reads as TGTGCCAGCAGCTTAGGACTAGGCAACGAGCAGTACTTC.